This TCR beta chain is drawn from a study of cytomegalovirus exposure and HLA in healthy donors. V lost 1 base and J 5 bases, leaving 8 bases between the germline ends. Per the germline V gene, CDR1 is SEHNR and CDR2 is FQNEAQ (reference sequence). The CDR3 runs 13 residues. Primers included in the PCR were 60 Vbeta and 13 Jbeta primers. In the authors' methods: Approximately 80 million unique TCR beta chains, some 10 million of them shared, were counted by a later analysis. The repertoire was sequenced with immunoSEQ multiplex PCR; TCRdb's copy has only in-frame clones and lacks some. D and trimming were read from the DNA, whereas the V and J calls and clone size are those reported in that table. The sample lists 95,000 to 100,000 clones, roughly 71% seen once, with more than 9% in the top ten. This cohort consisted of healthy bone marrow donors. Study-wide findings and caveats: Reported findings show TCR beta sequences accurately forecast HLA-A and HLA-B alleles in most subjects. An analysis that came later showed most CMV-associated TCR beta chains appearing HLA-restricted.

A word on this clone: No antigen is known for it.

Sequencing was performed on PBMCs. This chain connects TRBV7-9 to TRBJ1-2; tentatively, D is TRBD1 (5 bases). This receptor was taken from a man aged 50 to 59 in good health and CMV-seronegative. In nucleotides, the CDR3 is TGTGCCAGCAGCTTAGGGCAGGGATATGGCTACACCTTC. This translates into CASSLGQGYGYTF.